This T cell receptor beta chain is drawn from a study of cytotoxic CD8 clonotypes in ibrutinib-treated CLL. As for the study in general: Productive templates per sample averaged roughly 250,000; productive rearrangements, 94,082. Study-wide findings and caveats: Shared public clonotypes were rare, and on treatment they either got smaller or stayed the same. The study found baseline clonality above age-matched healthy donors, tracking circulating CD8+ T-cell counts.

The table came from immunoSEQ multiplex PCR; TCRdb's copy has only in-frame clones and leaves some out. This table holds 150,000 or so clones, around 80% found once. The CDR3 runs to 13 residues. CDR1 MDHEN and CDR2 SYDVKM come from the germline V gene. Trimming at V came to 5 bases and at J to 7 bases, leaving 6 bases not matched to a gene. Notes on this clone: Its specificity is not known.

The TCR was taken from a human donor with chronic lymphocytic leukemia. The source material was PBMCs, sampled after 36 months of ibrutinib treatment. The rearrangement joins TRBV28 to TRBJ1-2, with 8 bases aligning to TRBD1. CDR3 protein: CASSQPGGSGYTF. In nucleotides, the CDR3 is TGTGCCAGCAGTCAACCAGGGGGCAGTGGCTACACCTTC.